This T cell receptor beta chain comes out of a study of shared clonotypes between healthy human individuals. As for the study in general: Three plates were used per donor for CD4 naive, three for CD4 memory, two for CD8 naive and one for CD8 memory.

The CDR3 is 14 amino acids. Unmatched junction bases numbered 0, after V lost 0 bases and J lost 6 bases. CDR1 is MDHEN, CDR2 SYDVKM, per germline. Produced via immunoSEQ multiplex PCR; TCRdb's table is partial and in-frame only. Of 2 million to 2.5 million clones listed, more than 80% are singletons. The sequence was collected from a young man in good health. Some clones in this sample may be carry-over from other donors' samples. Source material: naive CD4+ T cells from PBMCs. Subset in this sample: CD45RA+ positively selected. The V and J genes are TRBV28 and TRBJ2-1, with 9 bases aligning to TRBD1. Here the CDR3 DNA reads TGTGCCAGCAGTTTATGGACAGGGGGCAATGAGCAGTTCTTC. This encodes CASSLWTGGNEQFF.